The source of this T cell receptor (beta chain) is a study of neoadjuvant anti-PD-1 for oral cavity cancer. At the level of the study: Patients without progression got a fourth dose around day 43.

Germline CDR1 is SGDLS and CDR2 is YYNGEE. CDR3 length: 16 amino acids. V lost 4 bases, J lost 10 bases, and 21 bases lay in between. Patients were newly diagnosed with stage II-IVA oral cavity squamous cell carcinoma without prior systemic or radiation treatment. Study-wide results and limits: Higher pretreatment Treg/Th17 ratios tracked higher pretreatment blood clonality.

For this clone: Its antigen is still unknown.

The repertoire was sequenced with immunoSEQ multiplex PCR; TCRdb's copy has only in-frame clones and lacks some. The sample contains about 62,000 clones, 70% to 85% of which appear only once. This chain uses TRBV9 with TRBJ1-6, with D possibly TRBD1 on 6 matching bases. This specimen consisted of PBMCs, obtained before nivolumab (anti-PD-1) treatment. This receptor was identified in a person between 40 and 85 years old with oral cavity squamous cell carcinoma. The CDR3 protein is CASSPRDAERGSPLHF. The CDR3 coding sequence is TGTGCCAGCAGCCCTCGGGACGCGGAAAGGGGGTCACCCCTCCACTTT.